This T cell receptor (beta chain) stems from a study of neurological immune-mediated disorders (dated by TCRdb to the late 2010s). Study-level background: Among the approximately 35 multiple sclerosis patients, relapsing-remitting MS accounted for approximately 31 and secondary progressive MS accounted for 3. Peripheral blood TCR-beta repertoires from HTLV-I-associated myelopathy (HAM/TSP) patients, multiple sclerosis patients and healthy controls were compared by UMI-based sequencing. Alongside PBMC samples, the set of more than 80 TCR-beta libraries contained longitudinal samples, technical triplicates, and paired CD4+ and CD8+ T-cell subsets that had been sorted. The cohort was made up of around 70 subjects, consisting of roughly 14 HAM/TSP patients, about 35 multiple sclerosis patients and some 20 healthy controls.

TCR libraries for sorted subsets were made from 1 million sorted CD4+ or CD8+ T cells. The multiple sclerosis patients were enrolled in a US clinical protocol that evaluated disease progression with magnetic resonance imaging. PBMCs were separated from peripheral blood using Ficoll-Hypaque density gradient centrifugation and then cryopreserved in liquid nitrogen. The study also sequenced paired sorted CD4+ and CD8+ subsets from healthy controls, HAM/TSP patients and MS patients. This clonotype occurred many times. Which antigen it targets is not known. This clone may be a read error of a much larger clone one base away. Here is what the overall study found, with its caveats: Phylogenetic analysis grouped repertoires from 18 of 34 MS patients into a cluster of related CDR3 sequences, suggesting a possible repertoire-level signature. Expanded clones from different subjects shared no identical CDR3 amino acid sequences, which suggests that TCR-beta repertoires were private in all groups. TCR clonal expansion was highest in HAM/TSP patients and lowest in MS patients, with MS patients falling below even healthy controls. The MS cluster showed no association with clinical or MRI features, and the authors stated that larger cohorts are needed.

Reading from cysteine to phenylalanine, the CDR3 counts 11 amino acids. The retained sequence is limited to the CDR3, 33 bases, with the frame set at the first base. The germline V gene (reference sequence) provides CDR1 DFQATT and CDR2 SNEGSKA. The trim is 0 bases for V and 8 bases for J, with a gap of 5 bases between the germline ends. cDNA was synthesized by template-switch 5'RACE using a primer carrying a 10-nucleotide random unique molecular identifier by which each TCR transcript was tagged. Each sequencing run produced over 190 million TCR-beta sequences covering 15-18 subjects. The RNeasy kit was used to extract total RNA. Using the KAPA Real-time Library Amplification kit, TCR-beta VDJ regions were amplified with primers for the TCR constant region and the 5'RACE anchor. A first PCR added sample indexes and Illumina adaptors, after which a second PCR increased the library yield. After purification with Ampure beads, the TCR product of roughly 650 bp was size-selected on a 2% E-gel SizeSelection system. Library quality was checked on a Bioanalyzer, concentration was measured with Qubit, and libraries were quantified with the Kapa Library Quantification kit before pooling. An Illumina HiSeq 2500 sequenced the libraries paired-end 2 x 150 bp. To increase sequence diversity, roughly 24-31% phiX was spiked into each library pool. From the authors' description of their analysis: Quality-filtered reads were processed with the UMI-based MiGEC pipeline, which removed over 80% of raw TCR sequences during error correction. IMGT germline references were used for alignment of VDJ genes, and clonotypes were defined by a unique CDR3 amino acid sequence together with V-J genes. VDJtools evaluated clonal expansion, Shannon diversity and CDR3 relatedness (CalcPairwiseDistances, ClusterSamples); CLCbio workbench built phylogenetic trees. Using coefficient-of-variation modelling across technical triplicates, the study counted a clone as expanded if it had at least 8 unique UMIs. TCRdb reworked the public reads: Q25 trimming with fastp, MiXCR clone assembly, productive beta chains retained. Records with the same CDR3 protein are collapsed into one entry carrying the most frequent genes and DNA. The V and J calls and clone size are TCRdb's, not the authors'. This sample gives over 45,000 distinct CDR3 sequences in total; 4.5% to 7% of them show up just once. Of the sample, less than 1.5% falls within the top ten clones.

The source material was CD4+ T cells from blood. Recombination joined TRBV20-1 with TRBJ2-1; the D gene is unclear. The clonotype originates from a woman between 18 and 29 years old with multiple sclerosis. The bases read TGCAGTGCTAGAGATGACTATGAGCAGTTCTTC. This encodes CSARDDYEQFF.